This TCR beta chain was profiled in a study of control samples from healthy donors and cancer patients. Method: immunoSEQ multiplex PCR; TCRdb's copy keeps in-frame clones and lacks some. The table records over 100,000 clones, about nine tenths of them present only once. The V and J ends lost 0 bases and 5 bases, in that order; junction bases with no gene match: 8. Germline values: CDR1 SGHRS, CDR2 YFSETQ. This CDR3 comprises 16 residues. The chain joins TRBV5-1 to TRBJ2-3; 8 bases agree with TRBD2. The source material was blood. The TCR sequence derives from a human donor in good health. The donor label of this sample is uncertain. For the CDR3, the DNA is TGCGCCAGCAGCTTGGCCTCACGGGGGGGCCTAGATACGCAGTATTTT. Encoded protein: CASSLASRGGLDTQYF. The full variable domain, rest sourced from reference TRBV5-1 and TRBJ2-3, is KAGVTQTPRYLIKTRGQQVTLSCSPISGHRSVSWYQQTPGQGLQFLFEYFSETQRNKGNFPGRFSGRQFSNSRSEMNVSTLELGDSALYLCASSLASRGGLDTQYFGPGTRLTVL.